This T cell receptor (beta chain) was observed in a study of regulatory T cells in long-lasting Graves disease. About the research overall: Antithyroid drugs had been taken under 3 months by newly diagnosed Graves' patients. Points from the study as a whole: It was in persistent disease that TRBV28, TRBJ1-2 and TRBJ2-5 were favored.

This clonotype was seen ten or more times. Its antigen remains unknown. The V and J ends lost 4 bases and 7 bases respectively, with 13 bases between them. Germline loops: CDR1 SGHAT, CDR2 FQNNGV. This CDR3 is 13 amino acids long. According to the study, TCR beta libraries were built with iRepertoire HTBI primers and CDR3-region Arm-PCR. TCRdb passed the multiplex PCR reads through MiXCR, listing each CDR3 protein once. The sample carries roughly 360,000 distinct CDR3 sequences, 12% recorded once. Time point in this sample: newly diagnosed GD, antithyroid drugs for less than 3 months. TCR sequences were obtained from RNA taken from PBMCs. A further study also used this sample, focusing on T cells in Graves' hyperthyroidism and ophthalmopathy. Turning to that study: Across 18 months, stable Graves' hyperthyroidism was marked by no progression to ophthalmopathy. HTBI primers drove first-round RT-PCR of the TCR CDR3.

The input for sequencing was peripheral blood mononuclear cells (PBMCs), taken at new diagnosis, from a patient treated with antithyroid drugs. The TCR was taken from a woman aged 18 to 35 with Graves disease. V gene TRBV11-2 combines with J gene TRBJ1-2; D not certain. The CDR3 loop reads CASSSIGRGGYTF. CDR3 coding DNA: TGTGCCAGCAGCTCGATTGGACGTGGTGGCTACACCTTC.